Listed here are 9 T cell receptor beta chains from one sample, sequenced in a study of PD-1 blockade in classical Hodgkin lymphoma. Sequencing used immunoSEQ multiplex PCR; TCRdb keeps in-frame clones, though not all of them. The sample includes about 110,000 clones, about 88% of them seen just once. Brentuximab vedotin exposure varied among the patients, all of whom had relapsed after autologous stem cell transplantation. The sample consisted of peripheral blood mononuclear cells (PBMCs), taken before the second cycle of nivolumab. These receptors were obtained from a human donor with classical Hodgkin lymphoma.

This clone has just a few counts. For the CDR3, the DNA is TGCAGCACCAGGGGGCTGAACTATGGCTACACCTTC. It specifies CSTRGLNYGYTF. This sequence joins TRBV29-1 and TRBJ1-2, with 8 nucleotides matching TRBD1. This CDR3 has 12 residues. The germline V gene has CDR1 SQVTM and CDR2 ANQGSEA. Trimming took 8 bases from V and 2 from J; bases not matched to a gene: 4.

This clone has more than one count but fewer than ten. The chain is built from TRBV7-9 and TRBJ1-1; perhaps TRBD1 as D (5 bases). The CDR3 sequence is 13 residues long. Trimming pared 4 bases from V and 6 bases from J, leaving 12 bases between. Germline CDR1 reads SEHNR; CDR2 reads FQNEAQ (reference sequence). CDR3 nucleotide sequence: TGTGCCAGCAGCTCCAAGACAGACGCTGAAGCTTTCTTT. It is translated as CASSSKTDAEAFF.

The chain links TRBV2 to TRBJ1-4, with a possible D match to TRBD1 (6 bases). The germline CDR1 and CDR2 sequences are SNHLY and FYNNEI. The CDR3 runs 14 residues. The V and J ends lost 1 base and 3 bases respectively, with 6 bases between them. Here the CDR3 DNA reads TGTGCCAGCAGTGAAGACAGGGCTAATGAAAAACTGTTTTTT. Residues: CASSEDRANEKLFF.

This clone has just one count. The CDR3 DNA sequence: TGTGCCAGCAGCTTAGAGGCGGGGAACACTGAAGCTTTCTTT. Protein: CASSLEAGNTEAFF. V gene TRBV7-9 combines with J gene TRBJ1-1; no firm D call. The germline V gene has CDR1 SEHNR and CDR2 FQNEAQ (reference sequence). This CDR3 contains 14 residues. Between the trimmed V and J ends, which lost 1 base and 1 base, there was a span of 7 bases.

This clone was picked up a small number of times. CDR3: CASSPRLAEAYEQYF. In DNA, the CDR3 is TGTGCCAGCTCACCTCGGCTAGCGGAGGCCTACGAGCAGTACTTC. The V and J genes are TRBV18 and TRBJ2-7, with 7 positions matching TRBD2. Unmatched junction bases numbered 7, after V lost 3 bases and J lost 2 bases. The germline gives CDR1 KGHSH, CDR2 LQKENI. CDR3 length: 15 amino acids.

The sample holds one count of this clone. V is TRBV28 and J is TRBJ1-1, with 7 bases that match TRBD1. With 5 bases clipped from V and 2 bases from J, the junction kept 5 bases outside the gene matches. The CDR3 loop spans 14 amino acids. Germline V lookup: CDR1 MDHEN, CDR2 SYDVKM. In DNA form, the CDR3 reads TGTGCCAGCAGTCTCCGGACAGGCAACACTGAAGCTTTCTTT. Protein: CASSLRTGNTEAFF. Full variable domain (missing parts from reference TRBV28 and TRBJ1-1): DVKVTQSSRYLVKRTGEKVFLECVQDMDHENMFWYRQDPGLGLRLIYFSYDVKMKEKGDIPEGYSVSREKKERFSLILESASTNQTSMYLCASSLRTGNTEAFFGQGTRLTVV.

V usage is TRBV5-1 and J usage is TRBJ1-3, with a weak D call TRBD1 (5 bases). Germline V gene data show CDR1 as SGHRS and CDR2 as YFSETQ. The CDR3 totals 13 residues. The germline V and J ends were trimmed by 3 bases and 4 bases, with 8 bases remaining between them. The CDR3 DNA is TGCGCCAGCAGCTGGGGCCTCGGAAACACCATATATTTT. Residues: CASSWGLGNTIYF. Together with reference TRBV5-1 and TRBJ1-3, the CDR3 gives the full variable domain: KAGVTQTPRYLIKTRGQQVTLSCSPISGHRSVSWYQQTPGQGLQFLFEYFSETQRNKGNFPGRFSGRQFSNSRSEMNVSTLELGDSALYLCASSWGLGNTIYFGEGSWLTVV.

The rearrangement joins TRBV9 to TRBJ2-4; 11 bases match TRBD2. The CDR3 totals 14 residues. V trimming: 9 bases; J trimming: 6 bases; junction bases outside the gene matches: 8. Germline loops: CDR1 SGDLS, CDR2 YYNGEE. DNA for the CDR3: TGTGCCACCTCCGCTGGACTAGCGGGAAACATTCAGTACTTC. Encoded protein: CATSAGLAGNIQYF.

This chain joins TRBV18 and TRBJ1-2; no clear D. Looked up from germline, CDR1 is KGHSH and CDR2 is LQKENI. V lost 2 bases to trimming and J lost 6 bases, with 13 bases between them. The CDR3 has 14 residues. The CDR3: CASSPDIRADGYTF. Written as DNA, the CDR3 is TGTGCCAGCTCACCAGATATCCGTGCTGATGGCTACACCTTC.